This T cell receptor beta chain was identified in a study of shared clonotypes between healthy human individuals. The study's findings and limits: All-four-donor shared clonotypes had higher generation probabilities than non-shared clonotypes did.

It was across several immunoSEQ plates that each subset's genomic DNA was evenly split. Libraries were prepared by immunoSEQ multiplex PCR; TCRdb keeps only in-frame clonotypes and omits some of them. This table has about 2 million clones, approximately 94% appearing once. With regard to this clone: The antigen remains unidentified.

The CDR3 length is 14 residues. CDR1 SEHNR and CDR2 FQNEAQ come from the germline V gene (reference sequence). With 3 bases removed from V and 4 bases from J, the gap between germline ends came to 13 bases. As defined, naive CD8 cells were CD45RO-negative and positively selected for CCR7, with terminally differentiated effector memory CD45RA+ cells excluded. The sequence was obtained from a man between 18 and 35 years old in good health. V usage is TRBV7-9 and J usage is TRBJ2-7; a possible D gene is TRBD1 (5 bases). Source material: naive CD8+ T cells sorted from blood. The CDR3 is CASSFAGQRYEQYF. CDR3 coding DNA: TGTGCCAGCAGCTTCGCAGGGCAGAGATACGAGCAGTACTTC.